These 20 T cell receptor beta chains came from one sample sequenced in a study of blood T cells in healthy people across ages (dated by TCRdb to between 2015 and 2016). To prepare the library, 5' RACE was applied. The listed sequencing device is Illumina HiSeq 2500. A second PCR of about 7 to 12 cycles was run with a J-beta primer mix and a sample-barcoded 5' primer. TCRdb trimmed the raw reads at Q25, called clones with MiXCR and kept productive beta chains. Each record represents a unique CDR3 protein, reported with the most common genes and DNA among its rows. Recorded for this sample are some 760,000 distinct CDR3 sequences; more than 20% of them occurred a single time. Of the sample, under 10% is held by the ten largest clones. The same data also contributed to another study, on T cells of mothers and their children.

Sample: blood. Receptors were obtained from a boy younger than 18 in good health.

This clonotype was counted a few times. V and J are TRBV20-1 and TRBJ2-1; TRBD2 is a possible D gene (6 bases). Germline V gene lookup returns CDR1 DFQATT and CDR2 SNEGSKA (reference sequence). Trimming stripped 1 base from V and 2 bases from J, with 9 bases between. The CDR3 covers 14 residues. For the CDR3, the DNA is TGCAGTGCTAGAGGCGGGATCCCCTACAATGAGCAGTTCTTC. Amino acid sequence: CSARGGIPYNEQFF.

This rearrangement joins TRBV7-3 to TRBJ2-1; 7 nucleotides agree with TRBD1. The CDR3 runs to 15 residues. In germline, CDR1 is SGHTA, CDR2 FQGTGA. V gave up 2 bases and J gave up 4 bases; unmatched junction bases: 5. The CDR3 loop is CASSLLQGVYNEQFF. The CDR3 DNA reads TGTGCCAGCAGCTTACTCCAGGGGGTGTACAATGAGCAGTTCTTC.

The J gene is TRBJ1-4, the V gene TRBV7-9, with 8 bases aligning to TRBD1. This CDR3 contains 16 residues. Germline V gene data show CDR1 as SEHNR and CDR2 as FQNEAQ (reference sequence). Trimming cost V 3 bases and J 7 bases; bases outside gene matches: 10. The CDR3 DNA reads as TGTGCCAGCAGCTTCGACAGGGGTCGCAATCTTGAAAAACTGTTTTTT. Translated, it gives CASSFDRGRNLEKLFF.

This clonotype has more than one count but fewer than ten. The rearrangement uses TRBV5-1 and TRBJ2-1; possibly TRBD2 for D (6 bases). CDR1 and CDR2 from the germline V gene are SGHRS and YFSETQ. Trimming took 1 base from V and 7 from J, leaving 15 bases between them. The CDR3 totals 15 residues. The CDR3 DNA sequence: TGCGCCAGCAGCTTGAATGGGGGGTTGGGGAATGAGCAGTTCTTC. This encodes CASSLNGGLGNEQFF.

This clonotype was found a few times. The chain recombines TRBV28 with TRBJ1-6, with 7 bases matching TRBD1. The CDR3 extends over 14 amino acids. Germline V lookup: CDR1 MDHEN, CDR2 SYDVKM. V gave up 5 bases and J gave up 13 bases; unmatched junction bases: 11. CDR3 protein: CASSATGVGSPLHF. In DNA form, the CDR3 reads TGTGCCAGCAGTGCAACAGGGGTAGGATCCCCCCTCCACTTT.

CDR3 sequence (DNA): TGTGCCACACACAGGGGAAACGAGCAGTACTTC. This sequence encodes CATHRGNEQYF. The J gene is TRBJ2-7, the V gene TRBV6-5; TRBD1 agrees at 7 bases. Trimming took 10 bases from V and 5 from J; bases not matched to a gene: 5. Germline CDR1 MNHEY, CDR2 SVGAGI. CDR3 length: 11 residues.

The gene calls are TRBV6-2 or TRBV6-3 and TRBJ2-7, with a weak D call TRBD1 (6 bases). This CDR3 is built from 15 residues. The germline V gene has CDR1 MNHEY and CDR2 SVGEGT. The V and J ends lost 3 bases and 4 bases respectively, with 16 bases between them. CDR3 DNA: TGTGCCAGCAGTTATCCTAGGGGGAACGAATACGAGCAGTACTTC. Translating gives CASSYPRGNEYEQYF.

A single count supports this clonotype. The chain employs TRBV4-1 and TRBJ1-4; 10 positions agree with TRBD1. V trimming: 1 base; J trimming: 2 bases; junction bases outside the gene matches: 1. This CDR3 has 16 residues. Germline V gene data show CDR1 as MGHRA and CDR2 as YSYEKL. CDR3 residues: CASSQGQGATNEKLFF. CDR3 DNA: TGCGCCAGCAGCCAAGGACAGGGGGCGACTAATGAAAAACTGTTTTTT.

This clonotype showed up just a few times. A junction end diverges from the germline sequence, so it may reflect a read error. This chain connects TRBV3-1 to TRBJ2-1; 7 bases line up with TRBD2. Germline V CDR1 and CDR2: LGHDT, YNNKEL (reference sequence). This CDR3 has 17 amino acids. The CDR3 reads CASSQRTAGTIYNEQLF. As DNA, the CDR3 is TGTGCCAGCAGCCAACGGACTGCCGGGACTATCTACAATGAGCAGCTCTTC.

This clonotype was seen only a few times. DNA for the CDR3: TGTGCCAGCAGCCAAGGGCCGGGACGAGAGACCCAGTACTTC. It is translated as CASSQGPGRETQYF. The V gene is TRBV5-6, the J gene TRBJ2-5; D could derive from TRBD1 or TRBD2 (5 bases each). Trimming took off 4 bases at V and 4 bases at J, with 14 bases between the two ends. This CDR3 comprises 14 residues. In germline, CDR1 is SGHDT, CDR2 YYEEEE.

The chain has TRBV28 and TRBJ2-1; D is ambiguous. Looked up from germline, CDR1 is MDHEN and CDR2 is SYDVKM. The CDR3 length is 13 residues. Trimming pared 3 bases from V and 4 bases from J, leaving 7 bases between. The CDR3 loop reads CASSLRYYNEQFF. The CDR3 DNA is TGTGCCAGCAGTTTGCGCTATTACAATGAGCAGTTCTTC.

The rearrangement uses TRBV7-2 and TRBJ2-5; a weak D match, TRBD2 (5 bases). The CDR3 covers 15 residues. Germline assignment: CDR1 SGHTA and CDR2 FQGNSA. Trimming shortened V by 5 bases and J by 2 bases, and 15 bases separated the two germline ends. CDR3 region: CASSVQVGEQETQYF. CDR3 nucleotides: TGTGCCAGCAGCGTTCAGGTGGGAGAACAAGAGACCCAGTACTTC.

The chain uses TRBV20-1 and TRBJ2-4; the match to TRBD2 covers 7 bases. The CDR3 spans 12 residues. The V gene end was trimmed by 3 bases and the J gene end by 8 bases; junction bases not matched to a gene: 4. In germline, CDR1 is DFQATT, CDR2 SNEGSKA (reference sequence). CDR3 nucleotides: TGCAGTGCTAGTGGCGGGAGAGACATTCAGTACTTC. Translated, it gives CSASGGRDIQYF.

The chain joins TRBV5-1 to TRBJ2-6; 7 bases agree with TRBD1. CDR3 size: 17 residues. Germline V gene sequence: CDR1 SGHRS, CDR2 YFSETQ. V gave up 2 bases and J gave up 0 bases; unmatched junction bases: 5. In DNA, the CDR3 is TGCGCCAGCAGCTTAACGACAGGGAGCTCTGGGGCCAACGTCCTGACTTTC. It is translated as CASSLTTGSSGANVLTF.

The CDR3 bases are TGTGCCAGCAGGACTAGCGGCCACCTGTATGAGCAGTTCTTC. Translation: CASRTSGHLYEQFF. The V and J genes are TRBV2 and TRBJ2-1; 9 bases line up with TRBD2. Trimming removed 6 bases from V and 8 bases from J; junction bases left unmatched: 8. The CDR3 loop spans 14 amino acids. CDR1 and CDR2 from the germline V gene are SNHLY and FYNNEI.

The CDR3 reads CASSQDVDNTYNEQFF. CDR3 coding DNA: TGTGCCAGCAGCCAAGATGTAGATAACACGTACAATGAGCAGTTCTTC. V gene TRBV4-2 combines with J gene TRBJ2-1; D unclear. This CDR3 region has 16 residues. V lost 0 bases to trimming and J lost 4 bases, with 13 bases between them. Germline V lookup: CDR1 LGHNA, CDR2 YNFKEQ.

This clonotype showed up just a few times. The rearrangement links TRBV29-1 to TRBJ1-4, with D possibly matching TRBD1 (5 bases). V was shortened by 1 base and J by 0 bases, with 12 bases between the two germline ends. Germline V gene data show CDR1 as SQVTM and CDR2 as ANQGSEA. The length of the CDR3 is 16 residues. The chain's CDR3 is CSVEGGELATNEKLFF. CDR3 sequence (DNA): TGCAGCGTTGAAGGGGGGGAGTTGGCAACTAATGAAAAACTGTTTTTT.

J is TRBJ2-5 and V is TRBV28; 13 bases map to TRBD2. CDR3 length: 19 amino acids. CDR1 is MDHEN and CDR2 is SYDVKM in the germline V gene. J gave up 1 base and V 1 base, and 9 bases lay outside the gene matches. Written as DNA, the CDR3 is TGTGCCAGCAGTTTATTCCCCCCCGGGACTAGCGGGATCCAAGAGACCCAGTACTTC. Translation gives CASSLFPPGTSGIQETQYF.

This clonotype came up a few times. The rearrangement links TRBV7-3 to TRBJ2-3; D gene unclear. V lost 0 bases and J 1 base, leaving 8 bases between the germline ends. In germline, CDR1 is SGHTA, CDR2 FQGTGA. The CDR3 sequence is 15 residues long. CDR3 amino acids: CASSLTLSGTDTQYF. CDR3 nucleotides: TGTGCCAGCAGCTTAACGTTGAGCGGCACAGATACGCAGTATTTT.

There are a few counts of this clonotype. The genes are TRBV12-3 or TRBV12-4 and TRBJ2-1, with D hard to call. CDR3 size: 12 residues. Between the trimmed V and J ends, which lost 3 bases and 6 bases, there was a span of 6 bases. The CDR3, as DNA: TGTGCCAGCAGTTTCAGACCCAATGAGCAGTTCTTC. The encoded protein is CASSFRPNEQFF.